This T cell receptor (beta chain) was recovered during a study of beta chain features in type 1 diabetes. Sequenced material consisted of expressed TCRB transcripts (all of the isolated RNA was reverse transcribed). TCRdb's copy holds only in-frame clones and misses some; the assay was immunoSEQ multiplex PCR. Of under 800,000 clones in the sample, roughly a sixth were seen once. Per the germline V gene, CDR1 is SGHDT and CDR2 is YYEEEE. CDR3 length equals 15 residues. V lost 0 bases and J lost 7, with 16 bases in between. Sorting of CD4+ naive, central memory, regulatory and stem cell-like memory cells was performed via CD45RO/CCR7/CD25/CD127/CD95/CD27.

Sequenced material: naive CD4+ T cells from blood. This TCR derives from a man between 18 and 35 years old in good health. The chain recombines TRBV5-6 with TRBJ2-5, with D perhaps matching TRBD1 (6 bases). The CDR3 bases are TGTGCCAGCAGCTTGGCCGGGACATTGCAGAGGACCCAGTACTTC. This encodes CASSLAGTLQRTQYF.